This record covers a single T cell receptor (beta chain). Original methodology: Reference gene primer amplification gave estimated nucleated cell counts. Measured with immunoSEQ multiplex PCR; TCRdb has only the in-frame clones, and not every one. V and J calls and clone size are given by that table; D and trimming were obtained from the DNA. Among 110,000 to 150,000 clones, about 82% were seen once, and the ten largest hold 2.5% to 3%. This entry comes from a study of blood T cell repertoires in COVID-19. Study information: Acute and convalescent COVID-19 specimens originated in the United States, Italy and Spain. T cells, B-cell-depleted T cells, or PBMCs provided the cDNA or gDNA that served as material.

CDR1 is SGHTA and CDR2 is FQGTGA in the germline V gene. V shed 2 bases and J shed 0 bases, with 10 bases lying between them. The CDR3 consists of 15 residues. The TCR originated in a man in his fifties with acute or convalescent COVID-19. The sequenced sample was peripheral blood. The chain employs TRBV7-3 and TRBJ1-1, with TRBD1 as a possible D gene (5 bases). The CDR3 nucleotides are TGTGCCAGCAGCTTAGTTCGACAGCTGAACACTGAAGCTTTCTTT. It translates to CASSLVRQLNTEAFF.